The TCR beta chain under discussion was sequenced for a study of identical twins. J was trimmed by 0 bases and V by 8 bases; bases with no gene match: 7. Germline-derived CDR1 and CDR2 are SGHRS and YFSETQ. This CDR3 has 14 amino acids. TCRdb re-called the 5' RACE reads with MiXCR, one entry per CDR3 protein. The top ten clones hold 9% to 10% of a sample with 240,000 or so distinct CDR3 sequences, roughly 10% of them seen once. The sequence derives from a man aged 50 or older in good health. This chain joins TRBV5-1 and TRBJ1-1; TRBD1 agrees at 7 bases. The sequenced sample consisted of memory T cells sorted from blood. This CDR3 is CASTTGEMNTEAFF. CDR3 DNA: TGCGCCAGTACTACAGGGGAAATGAACACTGAAGCTTTCTTT.